The 16 T cell receptor beta chains given below trace back to one sample, sequenced in a study of blood T cell repertoires in COVID-19. Produced via immunoSEQ multiplex PCR; TCRdb's table is partial and in-frame only. The data hold 130,000 or so clones, with roughly three quarters observed a single time. Sequencing used peripheral blood. The source of these receptors is a woman aged 70-85 years with acute or convalescent COVID-19.

This clone was observed once. The V and J genes are TRBV3-1 (or the pseudogene TRBV3-2) and TRBJ2-3; D may be TRBD2 (5 bases). The CDR3 contains 17 residues. CDR1 is LGHDT, CDR2 YNNKEL, per germline (reference sequence). Trimming left V 4 bases short and J 4 bases short, with 21 bases between. The DNA of the CDR3 is TGTGCCAGCAGCCCCGGGCCCCCGGGAACCGCCGCAGATACGCAGTATTTT. Translated, it gives CASSPGPPGTAADTQYF.

This chain joins TRBV5-4 and TRBJ2-3; 11 nucleotides agree with TRBD2. Germline V gene data show CDR1 as SGHNT and CDR2 as YYREEE (reference sequence). This CDR3 contains 16 residues. The junction had 5 bases not matched to a gene; V was cut back by 3 bases and J by 2 bases. DNA for the CDR3: TGTGCCAGCAGCTCCCGACTAGCGGGGCCCACAGATACGCAGTATTTT. Its protein product is CASSSRLAGPTDTQYF.

The chain recombines TRBV5-1 with TRBJ2-3, with D unclear. The CDR3 sequence is 17 residues long. V lost 4 bases, J lost 1 base, and 19 bases lay in between. CDR1 is SGHRS and CDR2 is YFSETQ in the germline V gene. The CDR3 DNA is TGCGCCAGCAGCCTCACGGGTCCCTTAATTGGCACAGATACGCAGTATTTT. It specifies CASSLTGPLIGTDTQYF.

The CDR3 nucleotides read TGTGCCAGCAGTGAAAGGCCCTACGGGGATACGCAGTATTTT. Translating gives CASSERPYGDTQYF. The J gene is TRBJ2-3, the V gene TRBV6-1; D ambiguous. CDR3 length equals 14 residues. V was cut by 2 bases and J by 6 bases, with 12 bases left in between. Germline loops: CDR1 MNHNS, CDR2 SASEGT.

This chain links TRBV6-5 with TRBJ1-2, with TRBD1 as a possible D gene (5 bases). Trimming took off 2 bases at V and 8 bases at J, with 12 bases between the two ends. Germline V gene sequence: CDR1 MNHEY, CDR2 SVGAGI. This CDR3 is built from 13 residues. The CDR3 DNA reads as TGTGCCAGCAGTTACCGCGGGGGGAGCGGCTACACCTTC. This encodes CASSYRGGSGYTF.

The V and J genes are TRBV9 and TRBJ2-7; TRBD2 matches 10 bases. Germline CDR1 SGDLS, CDR2 YYNGEE. The V and J ends lost 4 bases and 6 bases, in that order; junction bases with no gene match: 10. The CDR3 contains 15 residues. DNA of the CDR3: TGTGCCAGCAGCCCCCGCAGCGGGGGGGCAGGCGAGCAGTACTTC. It encodes CASSPRSGGAGEQYF.

V and J are TRBV7-6 and TRBJ1-1; TRBD1 aligns across 8 bases. This CDR3 is 15 amino acids long. Looked up from germline, CDR1 is SGHVS and CDR2 is FNYEAQ. V dropped 1 base and J dropped 1; count of bases not matched to a gene: 2. The CDR3 loop is CASSLGTGGNTEAFF. DNA of the CDR3: TGTGCCAGCAGCTTAGGAACAGGGGGGAACACTGAAGCTTTCTTT.

The chain carries TRBV28 and TRBJ1-3; D not resolved. V dropped 6 bases and J dropped 4 bases, with 13 bases sitting between them. Germline V CDR1 and CDR2: MDHEN, SYDVKM. The CDR3 has 14 residues. CDR3 region: CASSHDTPGNTIYF. CDR3 bases: TGTGCCAGCAGCCACGACACCCCCGGAAACACCATATATTTT.

J is TRBJ2-1 and V is TRBV19; 9 nucleotides align to TRBD2. The CDR3 sequence is 15 residues long. Unmatched junction bases numbered 12, after V lost 6 bases and J lost 9 bases. Germline V lookup: CDR1 LNHDA, CDR2 SQIVND (reference sequence). CDR3 region: CASRRPGGTSSEQFF. The CDR3 DNA follows: TGTGCCAGTAGACGTCCCGGAGGGACTAGCAGTGAGCAGTTCTTC.

V gene TRBV19 combines with J gene TRBJ2-3, with 8 bases aligning to TRBD2. The germline V gene encodes CDR1 LNHDA and CDR2 SQIVND (reference sequence). CDR3 length equals 14 residues. V dropped 3 bases and J dropped 2; count of bases not matched to a gene: 1. The CDR3 reads CASSIGGATDTQYF. DNA of the CDR3: TGTGCCAGTAGTATCGGGGGGGCCACAGATACGCAGTATTTT. Variable domain in full (rest from reference TRBV19 and TRBJ2-3): DGGITQSPKYLFRKEGQNVTLSCEQNLNHDAMYWYRQDPGQGLRLIYYSQIVNDFQKGDIAEGYSVSREKKESFPLTVTSAQKNPTAFYLCASSIGGATDTQYFGPGTRLTVL.

This clone appeared a single time. The rearrangement uses TRBV9 and TRBJ1-2; the match to TRBD1 covers 8 bases. The J segment lost 4 bases and the V segment lost 3 bases, leaving 8 bases of the junction unmatched. The germline V gene has CDR1 SGDLS and CDR2 YYNGEE. The CDR3 totals 15 residues. CDR3: CASSAVTGAGYGYTF. The CDR3 region has the DNA TGTGCCAGCAGCGCTGTGACAGGGGCAGGCTATGGCTACACCTTC.

This clone was detected only a few times. The CDR3 bases are TGTGCCAGTAGACAGGGAGGGGACACCGGGGAGCTGTTTTTT. As protein: CASRQGGDTGELFF. This chain joins TRBV19 and TRBJ2-2; possible D gene TRBD2, 7 bases. CDR3 size: 14 residues. V lost 6 bases and J 3 bases, leaving 11 bases between the germline ends. Germline loops: CDR1 LNHDA, CDR2 SQIVND (reference sequence).

This chain uses TRBV4-3 with TRBJ1-6; TRBD1 matches at 7 bases. The CDR3 totals 15 residues. The V and J ends lost 0 bases and 8 bases, in that order; junction bases with no gene match: 4. Looked up from germline, CDR1 is LGHNA and CDR2 is YSLEER. The CDR3 region has the DNA TGCGCCAGCAGCCAAGAGGGACAGCCTTATTCACCCCTCCACTTT. Its translation: CASSQEGQPYSPLHF.

This chain joins TRBV28 and TRBJ2-7; 10 positions agree with TRBD2. The V gene end was trimmed by 3 bases and the J gene end by 4 bases; junction bases not matched to a gene: 9. CDR1 and CDR2 from the germline V gene are MDHEN and SYDVKM. The CDR3 totals 16 residues. In DNA form, the CDR3 reads TGTGCCAGCAGTTTTGGGGGGGCTAGCGGGAGTTACGAGCAGTACTTC. Its translation is CASSFGGASGSYEQYF.

The rearrangement links TRBV29-1 to TRBJ2-7, with TRBD2 matching 13 bases. J lost 7 bases, V lost 5 bases, and 8 bases had no gene match. Germline assignment: CDR1 SQVTM and CDR2 ANQGSEA. The CDR3 totals 14 residues. The CDR3 here is CSVIGLAGVGEQYF. The CDR3 nucleotides read TGCAGCGTTATTGGACTAGCGGGAGTTGGAGAGCAGTACTTC.

This clone appeared a few times. The chain couples TRBV10-1 to TRBJ1-2; D ambiguous. The V and J ends lost 3 bases and 2 bases respectively, with 7 bases between them. This CDR3 region has 13 residues. Germline V CDR1 and CDR2: WNHNN, SYGVQD (reference sequence). CDR3 protein: CASSESGNYGYTF. The CDR3 bases are TGCGCCAGCAGTGAATCAGGCAACTATGGCTACACCTTC.